This T cell receptor (beta chain) was recorded in a study of T cells in Graves' hyperthyroidism and ophthalmopathy. Germline assignment: CDR1 MNHEY and CDR2 SMNVEV (reference sequence). V was trimmed by 3 bases and J by 5 bases, leaving 10 bases between them. The CDR3 is 13 residues long. This clonotype was seen many times. Its antigen is unknown. The study, taken as a whole, reports: In validation, the model predicted ophthalmopathy. These predictions came a median approximately 6.5 months before onset.

RNA transcripts gave rise to amplified TCR beta CDR3 regions. When the TCR CDR3 underwent first-round RT-PCR, the HTBI primer set was used. In TCRdb, the multiplex PCR reads were re-called with MiXCR into one record per CDR3 protein. The table has approximately 500,000 distinct CDR3 sequences, around 45% seen once. Patients aged 18 to 65 had newly diagnosed hyperthyroidism that had lasted under 2 months. Each diagnosis was grounded in clinical symptoms, serum thyroxine and TRAb, thyroid ultrasound, and orbital computed tomography. Source material: peripheral blood or thyroid tissue (not recorded which). The chain recombines TRBV27 with TRBJ1-2; the D gene is possibly TRBD1 (6 bases). This sequence was found in a woman younger than 30 with Graves' hyperthyroidism. Here the CDR3 DNA reads TGTGCCAGCAGTTTTACAGGGCGGTATGGCTACACCTTC. As protein: CASSFTGRYGYTF.